This T cell receptor beta chain came from a study of cytomegalovirus exposure and HLA in healthy donors. Overall study findings and caveats: Clonal expansion, a later analysis showed, was greater in HLA-associated TCR beta chains than in equally common others.

About this clone itself: Antigen specificity is unknown.

PCR primers comprised 60 Vbeta and 13 Jbeta primers. TCRdb's copy holds only in-frame clones and misses some; the assay was immunoSEQ multiplex PCR. The sample includes about 180,000 clones, approximately 80% of them seen just once. Trimming at V came to 4 bases and at J to 5 bases, leaving 12 bases not matched to a gene. Germline assignment: CDR1 SEHNR and CDR2 FQNEAQ (reference sequence). The CDR3 runs to 18 residues. The TCR was taken from a woman in her forties or fifties in good health and CMV-seronegative. The sequenced sample consisted of PBMCs. The chain is built from TRBV7-9 and TRBJ2-2; 11 positions agree with TRBD2. The CDR3 loop reads CASSSAISGLAVTGELFF. In DNA, the CDR3 is TGTGCCAGCAGCTCGGCAATATCGGGACTAGCGGTAACCGGGGAGCTGTTTTTT.